The 2 T cell receptor beta chains given below trace back to one sample, sequenced in a study of blood T cell repertoires in COVID-19. Generated by immunoSEQ multiplex PCR, the TCRdb table keeps only in-frame clones and is missing some. Of about 260,000 clones in the sample, approximately 82% are singletons; the top ten hold 3.5% to 5.5%. Material: peripheral blood. These receptors were collected from a man between 60 and 75 years old who had recovered from COVID-19.

The gene calls are TRBV2 and TRBJ2-1; D not certain. CDR3 size: 15 residues. Deletions cut 3 bases from V and 1 base from J, with 10 bases between. Germline values: CDR1 SNHLY, CDR2 FYNNEI. CDR3 residues: CASSDPRGSYNEQFF. The CDR3 DNA reads TGTGCCAGCAGTGATCCTAGAGGTTCCTACAATGAGCAGTTCTTC. Full variable domain (rest looked up from reference TRBV2 and TRBJ2-1): EPEVTQTPSHQVTQMGQEVILRCVPISNHLYFYWYRQILGQKVEFLVSFYNNEISEKSEIFDDQFSVERPDGSNFTLKIRSTKLEDSAMYFCASSDPRGSYNEQFFGPGTRLTVL.

The V and J genes are TRBV29-1 and TRBJ2-7; 8 positions match TRBD1. The CDR3 extends over 14 amino acids. J gave up 6 bases and V 8 bases, and 15 bases lay outside the gene matches. Germline assignment: CDR1 SQVTM and CDR2 ANQGSEA. CDR3: CSTRRLGQEGEQYF. CDR3 DNA sequence: TGCAGCACCCGAAGGCTGGGACAGGAGGGCGAGCAGTACTTC.